These 25 T cell receptor beta chains were all obtained from the same sample, sequenced in a study of blood T cell repertoires in COVID-19. Sequencing used immunoSEQ multiplex PCR; TCRdb keeps in-frame clones, though not all of them. There are a few hundred thousand clones in the sample; more than 85% occur only once, and 7.1% lies in the top ten. The sequencing sample was made of peripheral blood. The receptors derive from a woman in her 70s with active or convalescent COVID-19.

The DNA for the CDR3 is TGCAGTGCTAGTTATGGGGGGGGGAACATGAACACTGAAGCTTTCTTT. This sequence encodes CSASYGGGNMNTEAFF. V is TRBV20-1 and J is TRBJ1-1; tentatively, D is TRBD1 (5 bases). The germline V gene has CDR1 DFQATT and CDR2 SNEGSKA (reference sequence). Trimming removed 3 bases at V and 0 bases at J, with 17 bases between. There are 16 residues in the CDR3.

The chain is built from TRBV5-4 and TRBJ2-2, with D possibly being TRBD2 (6 bases). V lost 4 bases to trimming and J lost 3 bases, with 13 bases between them. Germline loops: CDR1 SGHNT, CDR2 YYREEE (reference sequence). The CDR3 is made up of 15 amino acids. For the CDR3, the DNA is TGTGCCAGCAGCGGGACTCTGTCCTACACCGGGGAGCTGTTTTTT. Protein product: CASSGTLSYTGELFF. Full variable domain (rest looked up from reference TRBV5-4 and TRBJ2-2): ETGVTQSPTHLIKTRGQQVTLRCSSQSGHNTVSWYQQALGQGPQFIFQYYREEENGRGNFPPRFSGLQFPNYSSELNVNALELDDSALYLCASSGTLSYTGELFFGEGSRLTVL.

The genes are TRBV12-3 or TRBV12-4 and TRBJ2-6; no definite D call. The CDR3 consists of 13 residues. The V and J ends lost 6 bases and 4 bases respectively, with 7 bases between them. CDR3 in DNA: TGTGCCAGCAGAGTAGTCGGGGCCAACGTCCTGACTTTC. As protein: CASRVVGANVLTF.

This chain joins TRBV19 and TRBJ1-2, with D tentatively TRBD1 (6 bases). Germline V lookup: CDR1 LNHDA, CDR2 SQIVND (reference sequence). The length of the CDR3 is 14 residues. The V end lost 5 bases, the J end lost 0 bases, and 10 bases lay between the germline ends. The CDR3 loop is CASSPGDPNYGYTF. CDR3 nucleotides: TGTGCCAGTAGTCCAGGGGATCCTAACTATGGCTACACCTTC.

This CDR3 reads CASSLQGLGQPQHF. The DNA for the CDR3 is TGTGCCAGTAGTCTCCAGGGGCTGGGTCAGCCCCAGCATTTT. The genes are TRBV19 and TRBJ1-5; D possibly corresponds to TRBD1 (6 bases). The germline CDR1 and CDR2 sequences are LNHDA and SQIVND (reference sequence). The CDR3 loop spans 14 amino acids. V was clipped by 5 bases and J by 6 bases, with 14 bases between them.

The chain recombines TRBV19 with TRBJ1-1, with D unresolved. V gave up 8 bases and J gave up 1 base, with 5 bases separating them. The CDR3 is 11 amino acids. CDR1 is LNHDA and CDR2 is SQIVND in the germline V gene (reference sequence). CDR3 protein: CASSGNTEAFF. CDR3 coding DNA: TGTGCCAGTTCAGGGAACACTGAAGCTTTCTTT.

The chain is built from TRBV5-6 and TRBJ1-1, with 8 bases that match TRBD1. Germline lookup yields CDR1 SGHDT and CDR2 YYEEEE. With 4 bases clipped from V and 4 bases from J, the junction kept 6 bases outside the gene matches. This CDR3 has 14 amino acids. CDR3 sequence: CASSGDRGGTEAFF. The CDR3 region has the DNA TGTGCCAGCAGCGGCGACAGGGGTGGCACTGAAGCTTTCTTT. The full variable domain, completed using reference TRBV5-6 and TRBJ1-1, is DAGVTQSPTHLIKTRGQQVTLRCSPKSGHDTVSWYQQALGQGPQFIFQYYEEEERQRGNFPDRFSGHQFPNYSSELNVNALLLGDSALYLCASSGDRGGTEAFFGQGTRLTVV.

The genes are TRBV4-1 and TRBJ2-3, with D possibly TRBD1 on 6 matching bases. The V and J ends lost 6 bases and 2 bases respectively, with 21 bases between them. The CDR3 totals 17 residues. Germline V lookup: CDR1 MGHRA, CDR2 YSYEKL. The CDR3 nucleotides read TGCGCCAGCAGTCCTAGATTCGGACAGACGATCACAGATACGCAGTATTTT. Translation: CASSPRFGQTITDTQYF.

V usage is TRBV12-3 or TRBV12-4 and J usage is TRBJ2-2; 7 positions match TRBD1. CDR3 length equals 13 residues. Unmatched junction bases numbered 2, after V lost 6 bases and J lost 4 bases. CDR3: CASRGQLTGELFF. The CDR3 region has the DNA TGTGCCAGCAGGGGACAGCTCACCGGGGAGCTGTTTTTT.

This chain links TRBV12-3 or TRBV12-4 with TRBJ2-4; maybe TRBD2 (5 bases). CDR3 size: 13 residues. Trimming took 6 bases from V and 6 from J, leaving 12 bases between them. The CDR3 region has the DNA TGTGCCAGCAGCCCGGGCGGGCGAAACATTCAGTACTTC. As protein: CASSPGGRNIQYF.

The CDR3: CASSPLTGGDKNIQYF. Here the CDR3 DNA reads TGTGCCAGCTCACCGTTAACAGGGGGCGACAAAAACATTCAGTACTTC. The V and J genes are TRBV18 and TRBJ2-4; 9 positions match TRBD1. From germline, CDR1 is KGHSH and CDR2 LQKENI. The CDR3 consists of 16 residues. V shed 3 bases, J shed 3 bases, and the junction held 6 bases outside the gene matches.

The chain recombines TRBV7-2 with TRBJ1-2, with a tentative D call TRBD1 (5 bases). CDR3 length: 15 residues. CDR1 is SGHTA and CDR2 is FQGNSA in the germline V gene. V shed 7 bases and J shed 2 bases, with 17 bases lying between them. CDR3 residues: CASTPGLNFNYGYTF. In nucleotides, the CDR3 is TGTGCCAGCACCCCGGGACTGAATTTCAACTATGGCTACACCTTC.

The rearrangement links TRBV7-8 to TRBJ1-5; unclear D gene. This CDR3 region has 15 residues. The germline V gene encodes CDR1 SGHVS and CDR2 FQNEAQ. V lost 5 bases, J lost 6 bases, and 17 bases lay in between. CDR3 sequence reads: CASSRLRTGAQPQHF. In nucleotides, the CDR3 is TGTGCCAGCAGCCGTTTACGTACGGGAGCTCAGCCCCAGCATTTT.

The CDR3 sequence: CASSHGQGYEQYF. In DNA form, the CDR3 reads TGTGCCAGCAGCCACGGACAGGGGTACGAGCAGTACTTC. The rearrangement uses TRBV3-1 (or the pseudogene TRBV3-2) and TRBJ2-7; 9 nucleotides align to TRBD1. The CDR3 has 13 residues. Germline CDR1 reads LGHDT; CDR2 reads YNNKEL (reference sequence). The V and J ends lost 3 bases and 4 bases, in that order; junction bases with no gene match: 1.

In this sample, this clone turned up once. The chain joins TRBV6-2 or TRBV6-3 to TRBJ1-4; D gene uncertain. The V gene lost 1 base and the J gene lost 5 bases, with 8 bases spanning the gap. In germline, CDR1 is MNHEY, CDR2 SVGEGT. The CDR3 totals 14 residues. The DNA for the CDR3 is TGTGCCAGCAGTTACTACTCGGGGAATGAAAAACTGTTTTTT. Protein: CASSYYSGNEKLFF.

V usage is TRBV3-1 (or the pseudogene TRBV3-2) and J usage is TRBJ2-1; 12 nucleotides match TRBD2. The CDR3 length is 15 residues. Germline-derived CDR1 and CDR2 are LGHDT and YNNKEL (reference sequence). J was trimmed by 4 bases and V by 4 bases; bases with no gene match: 2. CDR3 amino acids: CASSPTSGGYNEQFF. The CDR3, as DNA: TGTGCCAGCAGCCCTACTAGCGGGGGGTACAATGAGCAGTTCTTC.

The gene calls are TRBV20-1 and TRBJ2-5, with D possibly being TRBD1 (7 bases). The V end lost 3 bases, the J end lost 10 bases, and 9 bases lay between the germline ends. The CDR3 runs to 10 residues. Per the germline V gene, CDR1 is DFQATT and CDR2 is SNEGSKA (reference sequence). CDR3 bases: TGCAGTGCTAGCAGGGGGGACCAGTACTTC. This codes for CSASRGDQYF.

The V call is TRBV4-3, the J call TRBJ2-7; TRBD2 agrees at 12 bases. Germline values: CDR1 LGHNA, CDR2 YSLEER. The CDR3 spans 15 residues. The J segment lost 4 bases and the V segment lost 1 base, leaving 2 bases of the junction unmatched. The CDR3 coding sequence is TGCGCCAGCAGCCAAGGGACTAGCGGGGTATACGAGCAGTACTTC. Translating gives CASSQGTSGVYEQYF.

This chain links TRBV18 with TRBJ2-7, with 8 bases identical to TRBD1. The J segment lost 8 bases and the V segment lost 2 bases, leaving 11 bases of the junction unmatched. Looked up from germline, CDR1 is KGHSH and CDR2 is LQKENI. The CDR3 length is 15 residues. The CDR3 here is CASSPEGTGRFQQYF. Here the CDR3 DNA reads TGTGCCAGCTCACCAGAAGGGACAGGACGGTTCCAGCAGTACTTC.

V and J are TRBV10-3 and TRBJ2-2; D unresolved. This CDR3 has 11 residues. The V gene's germline CDR1 is ENHRY and CDR2 SYGVKD. V gave up 11 bases and J gave up 3 bases, with 7 bases separating them. Here the CDR3 reads CASVDTGELFF. The DNA for the CDR3 is TGTGCCTCGGTCGACACCGGGGAGCTGTTTTTT.

The rearrangement links TRBV7-3 to TRBJ1-2; TRBD1 is a possible D gene (5 bases). Trimming removed 3 bases from V and 3 bases from J, with 14 bases in between. Germline V CDR1 and CDR2: SGHTA, FQGTGA. CDR3 length equals 15 residues. The CDR3 loop is CASSFVVGRDYGYTF. The DNA for the CDR3 is TGTGCCAGCAGCTTCGTCGTGGGGCGCGACTATGGCTACACCTTC.

V usage is TRBV19 and J usage is TRBJ2-1; 7 nucleotides match TRBD2. There are 18 residues in the CDR3. J was trimmed by 0 bases and V by 7 bases; bases with no gene match: 15. In germline, CDR1 is LNHDA, CDR2 SQIVND (reference sequence). CDR3 sequence reads: CASTTLRRGGSSYNEQFF. CDR3 nucleotides: TGTGCCAGTACTACCTTGAGACGCGGGGGTAGCTCCTACAATGAGCAGTTCTTC.

The rearrangement uses TRBV5-4 and TRBJ2-5, with TRBD2 matching 8 bases. The CDR3 covers 15 residues. The J segment lost 5 bases and the V segment lost 0 bases, leaving 6 bases of the junction unmatched. Germline CDR1 SGHNT, CDR2 YYREEE (reference sequence). The CDR3 DNA is TGTGCCAGCAGCTTGGCGGGGGGGTTCGAGGAGACCCAGTACTTC. Protein: CASSLAGGFEETQYF. Full variable domain (rest looked up from reference TRBV5-4 and TRBJ2-5): ETGVTQSPTHLIKTRGQQVTLRCSSQSGHNTVSWYQQALGQGPQFIFQYYREEENGRGNFPPRFSGLQFPNYSSELNVNALELDDSALYLCASSLAGGFEETQYFGPGTRLLVL.

This clone has a handful of counts. CDR3 sequence (DNA): TGTGCCAGCAGCCCCCCCCGAAGCCAAAACTCTGGAAACACCATATATTTT. Encoded protein: CASSPPRSQNSGNTIYF. The gene calls are TRBV7-9 and TRBJ1-3; no clear D. V lost 5 bases and J lost 0, with 17 bases in between. The CDR3 runs to 17 residues. CDR1 SEHNR and CDR2 FQNEAQ come from the germline V gene (reference sequence).

This chain uses TRBV3-1 (or the pseudogene TRBV3-2) with TRBJ2-5; 12 bases align to TRBD2. Germline V lookup: CDR1 LGHDT, CDR2 YNNKEL (reference sequence). Losses at the gene ends were 2 bases for V and 0 bases for J; bases not matched to a gene: 7. CDR3 length: 18 amino acids. Here the CDR3 reads CASSQPSGGAWDQETQYF. In DNA form, the CDR3 reads TGTGCCAGCAGCCAACCTAGCGGGGGGGCCTGGGACCAAGAGACCCAGTACTTC.